Presented here are 4 T cell receptor beta chains from one specimen sequenced in a study of OX40 agonist ivuxolimab in advanced cancers. Sequencing was performed with immunoSEQ multiplex PCR; in TCRdb, only in-frame clones are kept and a portion is missing. The profile shows tens of thousands of clones, 75% to 90% of them singletons. The sample consisted of CD4+ or CD8+ T cells sorted from blood, taken in a trial of the OX40 agonist ivuxolimab. These receptors were collected from an adult with an advanced solid tumor such as melanoma, head and neck, liver or kidney cancer.

This chain connects TRBV19 to TRBJ1-2, with no clear D. The CDR3 has 16 amino acids. Germline V gene sequence: CDR1 LNHDA, CDR2 SQIVND (reference sequence). V lost 0 bases to trimming and J lost 1 base, with 12 bases between them. CDR3: CASSIDWNILNYGYTF. For the CDR3, the DNA is TGTGCCAGTAGTATAGATTGGAACATACTTAACTATGGCTACACCTTC.

V is TRBV18 and J is TRBJ2-3, with a possible D match to TRBD2 (7 bases). The V end was cut by 3 bases, the J end by 2 bases, with 15 bases between. The CDR3 sequence is 16 residues long. Germline assignment: CDR1 KGHSH and CDR2 LQKENI. CDR3 bases: TGTGCCAGCTCACCTACAGGGAGCGGGGTCACAGATACGCAGTATTTT. Translating it yields CASSPTGSGVTDTQYF.

This clone was seen just once. The V and J genes are TRBV5-1 and TRBJ1-6, with D perhaps matching TRBD1 (6 bases). The V end lost 0 bases, the J end lost 8 bases, and 12 bases lay between the germline ends. Germline lookup yields CDR1 SGHRS and CDR2 YFSETQ. The CDR3 is made up of 15 amino acids. The CDR3 region is CASSLVQGGDSPLHF. CDR3 coding DNA: TGCGCCAGCAGCTTGGTACAGGGAGGCGATTCACCCCTCCACTTT.

The chain carries TRBV7-9 and TRBJ2-5; no definite D call. This CDR3 contains 14 residues. The V and J ends lost 1 base and 2 bases respectively, with 8 bases between them. Per the germline V gene, CDR1 is SEHNR and CDR2 is FQNEAQ (reference sequence). In nucleotides, the CDR3 is TGTGCCAGCAGCTTAGGTCCAGTTCAAGAGACCCAGTACTTC. It specifies CASSLGPVQETQYF.